This T cell receptor beta chain is drawn from a study of blood T cell repertoires in COVID-19. Study overall: Whether acute or convalescent, the COVID-19 samples came from the United States, Italy and Spain. T cells, B-cell-depleted T cells, or PBMCs supplied cDNA or gDNA.

In the original analysis: Reference gene primer amplification gave estimated nucleated cell counts. Here immunoSEQ multiplex PCR was the method, and the copy in TCRdb shows in-frame clones only, minus some. That table is the source of V, J and clone size, and D and trimming were worked out from the DNA. The sample records approximately 170,000 clones, 85% to 90% being singletons. V lost 3 bases to trimming and J lost 2 bases; unmatched junction nucleotides: 3. Germline CDR1 is SGHDT and CDR2 is YYEEEE. The CDR3 totals 15 residues. This sequence joins TRBV5-6 and TRBJ1-5; the match to TRBD1 covers 9 bases. This sequence originates from a man aged 18 to 30 with active or convalescent COVID-19. The material sequenced was peripheral blood. The CDR3 coding sequence is TGTGCCAGCAGCTACTGGGACAGGGGCAATCAGCCCCAGCATTTT. Translating gives CASSYWDRGNQPQHF.